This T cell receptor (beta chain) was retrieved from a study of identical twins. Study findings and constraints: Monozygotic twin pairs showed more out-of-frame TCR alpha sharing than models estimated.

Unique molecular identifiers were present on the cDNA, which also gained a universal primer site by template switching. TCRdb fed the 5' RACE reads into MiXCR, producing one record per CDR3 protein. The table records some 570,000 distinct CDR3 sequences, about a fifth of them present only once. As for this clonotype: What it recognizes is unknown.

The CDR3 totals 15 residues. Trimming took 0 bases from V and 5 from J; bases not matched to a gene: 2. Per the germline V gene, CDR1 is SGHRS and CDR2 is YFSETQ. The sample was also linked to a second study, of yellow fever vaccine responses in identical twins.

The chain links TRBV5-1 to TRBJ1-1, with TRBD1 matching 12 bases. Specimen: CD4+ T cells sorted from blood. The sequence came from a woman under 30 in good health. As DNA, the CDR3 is TGCGCCAGCAGCTTGGGGGACAGGGGGCGAACTGAAGCTTTCTTT. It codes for CASSLGDRGRTEAFF.